A single sample gave rise to the 20 T cell receptor beta chains below, sequenced in a study of post-analysis software for immune sequencing data. General observations from the study: Relative to controls, patients had several TRBV segments at higher frequency, with TRBV5-6, TRBV5-1 and TRBV20-1 among these.

Incorporated into the TCR beta cDNA libraries were unique molecular identifiers, which served to reduce PCR and sequencing biases. One entry per CDR3 protein results from TCRdb running MiXCR on the PCR reads. The sample shows hundreds of thousands of distinct CDR3 sequences, less than 35% of them seen only once. These receptors lack a known antigen. Sample: blood. Receptors were obtained from a girl between 10 and 17 years old with multiple sclerosis.

This clonotype occurred a few times. CDR3 sequence reads: CASSPSGGGQFF. The DNA for the CDR3 is TGTGCCAGCAGCCCGAGCGGGGGTGGTCAGTTCTTC. The V call is TRBV5-6, the J call TRBJ2-1, with 8 bases identical to TRBD2. The germline V gene has CDR1 SGHDT and CDR2 YYEEEE. The CDR3 is made up of 12 amino acids. Trimming at V came to 4 bases and at J to 13 bases, leaving 7 bases not matched to a gene.

This chain joins TRBV10-3 and TRBJ1-4; tentatively, D is TRBD1 (6 bases). The germline CDR1 and CDR2 sequences are ENHRY and SYGVKD. With 0 bases removed from V and 2 bases from J, the gap between germline ends came to 25 bases. CDR3 length: 21 residues. The CDR3: CAISESKGQGILSATNEKLFF. The CDR3 bases are TGTGCCATCAGTGAGTCGAAGGGGCAGGGGATACTGAGCGCCACTAATGAAAAACTGTTTTTT.

This clonotype was picked up a small number of times. The chain combines TRBV14 with TRBJ1-4; D possibly corresponds to TRBD1 (5 bases). CDR1 and CDR2 from the germline V gene are SGHDN and FVKESK. This CDR3 contains 16 residues. V lost 3 bases to trimming and J lost 7 bases, with 18 bases between them. In DNA form, the CDR3 reads TGTGCCAGCAGCCAGAGACAGACCCTTTCGGGTGAAAAACTGTTTTTT. Its translation: CASSQRQTLSGEKLFF.

This clonotype was observed a few times. This chain links TRBV28 with TRBJ1-2, with TRBD1 matching 12 bases. V gave up 5 bases and J gave up 3 bases; unmatched junction bases: 16. CDR1 and CDR2 (germline): MDHEN, SYDVKM. This CDR3 is built from 19 residues. CDR3 region: CASSPVDGGQGAGDYGYTF. The CDR3 region has the DNA TGTGCCAGCAGTCCAGTAGACGGGGGACAGGGGGCTGGGGACTATGGCTACACCTTC.

The J gene is TRBJ2-7, the V gene TRBV4-3; the D is unclear. This CDR3 is built from 15 residues. Germline V gives CDR1 LGHNA, CDR2 YSLEER. V lost 2 bases and J lost 2, with 13 bases in between. CDR3 protein: CASSQLVGLTYEQYF. The CDR3, as DNA: TGCGCCAGCAGCCAACTAGTGGGCCTTACCTACGAGCAGTACTTC.

The chain links TRBV7-2 to TRBJ2-7; TRBD2 aligns across 7 bases. Trimming at V came to 1 base and at J to 4 bases, leaving 7 bases not matched to a gene. The CDR3 is made up of 15 amino acids. CDR1 and CDR2 (germline): SGHTA, FQGNSA. The DNA of the CDR3 is TGTGCCAGCAGCTTAGAGTTGGGGCGGGAGTACGAGCAGTACTTC. As protein: CASSLELGREYEQYF.

This clonotype was observed at least ten times. The chain employs TRBV7-9 and TRBJ2-7; 9 bases align to TRBD2. J lost 6 bases, V lost 8 bases, and 14 bases had no gene match. CDR3 length: 15 amino acids. CDR1 is SEHNR and CDR2 is FQNEAQ in the germline V gene (reference sequence). The CDR3 DNA reads as TGTGCCAGCTTAAAGGGAGCTAGCGGGATCACCGAGCAGTACTTC. Its translation: CASLKGASGITEQYF. The variable domain in full, with the rest retrieved from reference TRBV7-9 and TRBJ2-7, is DTGVSQNPRHKITKRGQNVTFRCDPISEHNRLYWYRQTLGQGPEFLTYFQNEAQLEKSRLLSDRFSAERPKGSFSTLEIQRTEQGDSAMYLCASLKGASGITEQYFGPGTRLTVT.

This chain connects TRBV12-3 or TRBV12-4 to TRBJ1-5; 7 nucleotides agree with TRBD1. The CDR3 has 14 amino acids. V lost 6 bases and J lost 5; bases outside the gene matches: 7. The CDR3 bases are TGTGCCAGCAGACGCGACAGGGATGATCAGCCCCAGCATTTT. This sequence encodes CASRRDRDDQPQHF.

This clonotype turned up a few times. The genes are TRBV9 and TRBJ2-7; no clear D. The CDR3 contains 11 residues. CDR1 and CDR2 from the germline V gene are SGDLS and YYNGEE. Trimming pared 7 bases from V and 4 bases from J, leaving 9 bases between. The DNA for the CDR3 is TGTGCCAGCGGTTCGGAGTACGAGCAGTACTTC. Translating it yields CASGSEYEQYF. The entire variable domain, with the rest obtained from reference TRBV9 and TRBJ2-7, is as follows: DSGVTQTPKHLITATGQRVTLRCSPRSGDLSVYWYQQSLDQGLQFLIQYYNGEERAKGNILERFSAQQFPDLHSELNLSSLELGDSALYFCASGSEYEQYFGPGTRLTVT.

The V and J genes are TRBV20-1 and TRBJ2-1, with D unclear. The J call may be wrong; the DNA end is better matched by TRBJ2-7. The germline CDR1 and CDR2 sequences are DFQATT and SNEGSKA (reference sequence). The CDR3 spans 13 residues. CDR3: CSASRTPYNEQYF. The CDR3 DNA reads as TGCAGTGCTAGTAGGACCCCCTACAATGAGCAGTACTTC.

This chain connects TRBV12-3 or TRBV12-4 to TRBJ2-6; 8 bases line up with TRBD1. CDR3 length: 16 residues. With 8 bases clipped from V and 1 base from J, the junction kept 7 bases outside the gene matches. The CDR3 DNA reads TGTGCCAGCCCGCAGACAGGGGAATCTGGGGCCAACGTCCTGACTTTC. Amino acid sequence: CASPQTGESGANVLTF.

The chain is built from TRBV5-1 and TRBJ2-6; possibly TRBD1 for D (6 bases). Per germline, CDR1 SGHRS and CDR2 YFSETQ. The CDR3 consists of 17 residues. V was cut by 0 bases and J by 4 bases, with 14 bases left in between. The CDR3 sequence is CASSLVWGRSGANVLTF. As DNA, the CDR3 is TGCGCCAGCAGCTTGGTTTGGGGGCGGTCGGGGGCCAACGTCCTGACTTTC.

V usage is TRBV6-5 and J usage is TRBJ2-2; D is unclear. Between the trimmed V and J ends, which lost 3 bases and 5 bases, there was a span of 13 bases. The CDR3 runs 15 residues. The germline V gene has CDR1 MNHEY and CDR2 SVGAGI. For the CDR3, the DNA is TGTGCCAGCAGTTATAAGGGATTTGGGACCGGGGAGCTGTTTTTT. Translation gives CASSYKGFGTGELFF.

The genes are TRBV6-1 and TRBJ2-3, with TRBD2 matching over 13 bases. Trimming removed 8 bases from V and 4 bases from J; junction bases left unmatched: 6. The CDR3 totals 15 residues. Germline V lookup: CDR1 MNHNS, CDR2 SASEGT. CDR3 nucleotide sequence: TGTGCCAGCCGCGAACTAGCGGGGGGGCCAGATACGCAGTATTTT. Translating it yields CASRELAGGPDTQYF.

CDR3 nucleotide sequence: TGTGCCAGCAGCCTACATGAAGGGGAGCAGTACTTC. Its translation is CASSLHEGEQYF. The gene calls are TRBV7-9 and TRBJ2-5; possibly TRBD1 or TRBD2 for D (5 bases each). Germline V gene data show CDR1 as SEHNR and CDR2 as FQNEAQ (reference sequence). This CDR3 has 12 residues. The V end lost 5 bases, the J end lost 11 bases, and 15 bases lay between the germline ends.

The V and J genes are TRBV5-1 and TRBJ2-7, with TRBD1 matching 8 bases. This CDR3 contains 16 residues. The J segment lost 1 base and the V segment lost 0 bases, leaving 6 bases of the junction unmatched. CDR1 is SGHRS, CDR2 YFSETQ, per germline. The CDR3 nucleotides read TGCGCCAGCAGCTTGGCCACAGGGGGGTCATCCTACGAGCAGTACTTC. Protein sequence: CASSLATGGSSYEQYF. Filled out from reference TRBV5-1 and TRBJ2-7, the complete variable domain reads KAGVTQTPRYLIKTRGQQVTLSCSPISGHRSVSWYQQTPGQGLQFLFEYFSETQRNKGNFPGRFSGRQFSNSRSEMNVSTLELGDSALYLCASSLATGGSSYEQYFGPGTRLTVT.

This clonotype was recorded a few times. V is TRBV2 and J is TRBJ1-2; weak D call: TRBD1 (6 bases). The CDR3 totals 14 residues. CDR1 and CDR2 from the germline V gene are SNHLY and FYNNEI. Trimming took 7 bases from V and 1 from J, leaving 13 bases between them. CDR3 nucleotide sequence: TGTGCCAGCACGACAGGCCCCCTTAACTATGGCTACACCTTC. This encodes CASTTGPLNYGYTF.

J is TRBJ2-1 and V is TRBV11-2; D remains ambiguous. CDR1 SGHAT and CDR2 FQNNGV come from the germline V gene. V lost 0 bases to trimming and J lost 5 bases, with 11 bases between them. The CDR3 is 15 residues long. CDR3 nucleotide sequence: TGTGCCAGCAGCTTAGATAAGGTTCTAAACAATGAGCAGTTCTTC. Translating gives CASSLDKVLNNEQFF.

The chain's CDR3 is CASSYSLAGVTEQFF. CDR3 in DNA: TGTGCCAGCAGTTACTCGCTAGCGGGAGTTACTGAGCAGTTCTTC. The chain links TRBV6-5 to TRBJ2-1; 10 bases align to TRBD2. CDR1 MNHEY and CDR2 SVGAGI come from the germline V gene. The length of the CDR3 is 15 residues. V trimming: 0 bases; J trimming: 9 bases; junction bases outside the gene matches: 5.

This clonotype was picked up many times. The chain combines TRBV7-2 with TRBJ2-5; 9 bases agree with TRBD2. The CDR3 consists of 15 residues. CDR1 and CDR2 from the germline V gene are SGHTA and FQGNSA. V lost 5 bases and J lost 5; bases outside the gene matches: 9. The CDR3 DNA sequence: TGTGCCAGCAGCCTCCAGAGCGGGAGGCACGAGACCCAGTACTTC. Its protein product is CASSLQSGRHETQYF.